The source of this TCR beta chain is a study of T cell repertoires in cytomegalovirus infection. The overall study: Both a matching HLA type and CMV infection were indicated by public TCR beta signatures. Study conclusions and caveats: Cumulative frequency of public TCR beta families picked out carriers of CMV plus the relevant HLA.

Worth noting for this clonotype: Its antigen is still unknown.

The CDR3 runs 14 residues. Germline loops: CDR1 DFQATT, CDR2 SNEGSKA (reference sequence). The germline V and J ends were trimmed by 3 bases and 5 bases, with 16 bases remaining between them. Each CDR3 protein gets one entry after TCRdb re-called the reads with MiXCR. The table has roughly 130,000 distinct CDR3 sequences, 20% to 30% seen once. This receptor was taken from a human donor in good health (CMV status not recorded). Some clones in this sample may be carry-over from other donors' samples. V usage is TRBV20-1 and J usage is TRBJ2-5; TRBD2 might be the D (6 bases). Sequenced input: PBMCs, sequenced either directly or after in vitro stimulation (not recorded which). CDR3: CSARNDGSGETQYF. CDR3 sequence (DNA): TGCAGTGCTAGGAACGACGGGAGCGGCGAGACCCAGTACTTC.